This T cell receptor (beta chain) was retrieved from a study of cytomegalovirus exposure and HLA in healthy donors. The study's findings and limits: In a later analysis, the majority of CMV-associated beta chains seemingly showed HLA restriction.

PCR used 60 Vbeta primers and 13 Jbeta primers. The table came from immunoSEQ multiplex PCR; TCRdb's copy has only in-frame clones and leaves some out. The sample's table shows some 82,000 clones. Notes on this clone: Its antigen is undetermined.

There were likely unrecorded immune exposures, though donors were nominally healthy when sampled. The CDR3 consists of 19 residues. CDR1 and CDR2 from the germline V gene are SGHRS and YFSETQ. V lost 4 bases to trimming and J lost 0 bases; unmatched junction nucleotides: 13. Sequencing was carried out using PBMCs. The sequence was obtained from a woman under 40 in good health and CMV-seronegative. The gene calls are TRBV5-1 and TRBJ2-3; 11 bases align to TRBD2. The CDR3 DNA reads TGCGCCAGCAGCCCGGTGATAGCGGGAGGGCCCTCTAGCACAGATACGCAGTATTTT. Protein product: CASSPVIAGGPSSTDTQYF.